This T cell receptor (beta chain) was sequenced for a study of radiation and T cells in renal cell carcinoma. Clones were read by immunoSEQ multiplex PCR, and TCRdb kept only the in-frame ones, dropping some. The repertoire holds about 130,000 clones, with about four fifths as singletons. The time point denotes: baseline pretreatment blood. Indicated treatment: 15 Gy SBRT to primary tumor, nephrectomy 4 weeks later. This renal cell carcinoma was of the clear cell type. The CDR3 is made up of 16 amino acids. From germline, CDR1 is SGHTA and CDR2 FQGNSA. Trimming at V came to 3 bases and at J to 5 bases, leaving 9 bases not matched to a gene.

The origin of this receptor is a woman in her sixties with renal cell carcinoma. Material: blood, obtained from a patient whose treatment included radiotherapy and nephrectomy. This chain joins TRBV7-2 and TRBJ2-7; 11 bases are shared with TRBD2. The CDR3 is CASSFGTSGAPHEQYF. The CDR3, as DNA: TGTGCCAGCAGCTTCGGGACTAGCGGAGCCCCCCACGAGCAGTACTTC.